The rows below give T cell receptor beta chains drawn from one sample of a study of shared clonotypes between healthy human individuals. The method was immunoSEQ multiplex PCR; TCRdb's version includes in-frame clones alone and lacks a portion of them. The sample includes roughly 490,000 clones, 76% of them seen just once. Material: PBMCs. These receptor sequences come from a woman aged 40 to 49 in good health. Some clones in this sample may be carry-over from other donors' samples. Each CDR3 is given with its conserved first and last residue. A D gene is named only where the DNA matches it firmly. A row's size may be missing; if present it is once, few, many or a size class.

V gene	clone size	J gene	D gene	CDR3 DNA	CDR3 protein
TRBV7-8	NA	TRBJ2-1	TRBD2	TGTGCCAGCAGCCCCACGGGTGGCGGGAGGGGTTACAATGAGCAGTTCTTC	CASSPTGGGRGYNEQFF
TRBV27	NA	TRBJ2-1	TRBD1	TGTGCCAGCAGTTTAGTCCCGGGACAGGGGCACGGTGTGTTCTTC	CASSLVPGQGHGVFF
TRBV7-9	NA	TRBJ1-6	NA	TGTGCCAGCAGCTTAGAACAATACAATTCACCCCTCCACTTT	CASSLEQYNSPLHF
TRBV14	many	TRBJ1-1	NA	TGTGCCAGCAGCCGGGATTCTACGCCGAACACTGAAGCTTTCTTT	CASSRDSTPNTEAFF
TRBV30	NA	TRBJ2-5	NA	TGTGCCTGGAGTGGGGCAGGTAACCAAGAGACCCAGTACTTC	CAWSGAGNQETQYF
TRBV27	few	TRBJ2-7	NA	TGTGCCAGCAGTTTAAAAGCGTGGGGGTCCTACGAGCAGTACTTC	CASSLKAWGSYEQYF
TRBV30	NA	TRBJ2-2	TRBD1	TGTGCCTGGACGGGACAGTTAGCCGGGGAGCTGTTTTTT	CAWTGQLAGELFF
TRBV7-9	once	TRBJ1-2	NA	TGTGCCAGCAGCTTAGCCGGGAGAGACTATGGCTACACCTTC	CASSLAGRDYGYTF
TRBV7-3	NA	TRBJ2-3	NA	TGTGCCAGCAGTTTCCCTGAGGGCGATGGCACAGATACGCAGTATTTT	CASSFPEGDGTDTQYF
TRBV6-1	many	TRBJ2-6	NA	TGTGCCAGCAGTGCGGAGAACTCTGGGGCCAACGTCCTGACTTTC	CASSAENSGANVLTF
TRBV10-3	NA	TRBJ2-2	NA	TGTGCCATCAGTTGGCACGGGGGCCTGAACACCGGGGAGCTGTTTTTT	CAISWHGGLNTGELFF
TRBV2	NA	TRBJ2-2	TRBD2	TGTGCCAGCACTAGCGGCACCGGGGAGCTGTTTTTT	CASTSGTGELFF
TRBV29-1	few	TRBJ2-4	NA	TGCAGCGCCGCAGACGACCACACAGGTCGGAGGGGGGACCTAGCCAAAAACATTCAGTACTTC	CSAADDHTGRRGDLAKNIQYF
TRBV5-3	NA	TRBJ1-1	NA	TGTGCCAGAAGCCGACAGGTCGGTCGGAGCACTGAAGCTTTCTTT	CARSRQVGRSTEAFF
TRBV28	NA	TRBJ2-1	TRBD2	TGTGCCAGCAGACCCGACCGGACTAGCGGGAGTGGATACAATGAGCAGTTCTTC	CASRPDRTSGSGYNEQFF
TRBV2	NA	TRBJ1-3	NA	TGTGCCAGCAGTGAATGGGCGAGCTCTGGAAACACCATATATTTT	CASSEWASSGNTIYF
TRBV5-1	NA	TRBJ2-2	NA	TGCGCCAGCAGCTTGGAGGGCAGCACGAACACCGGGGAGCTGTTTTTT	CASSLEGSTNTGELFF
TRBV5-4	NA	TRBJ2-5	TRBD2	TGTGCCAGCACCATGGGTGGTCTAGCGGGATCTTACACCCAGTACTTC	CASTMGGLAGSYTQYF
TRBV28	NA	TRBJ1-5	NA	TGTGCCAGCAGTCCATTCAAGGCCACTTCTAGCAATCAGCCCCAGCATTTT	CASSPFKATSSNQPQHF
TRBV14	NA	TRBJ2-7	TRBD2	TGTGCCAGCAGCCAAATTGGAGCGGGAGCCACCTACGAGCAGTACTTC	CASSQIGAGATYEQYF
TRBV18	NA	TRBJ2-7	TRBD2	TGTGCCAGCTCACCCGGACTAGCGAACTACGAGCAGTACTTC	CASSPGLANYEQYF
TRBV19	NA	TRBJ1-4	NA	TGTGCCAGTAGCACGGCAGGGGTTGAAAAACTGTTTTTT	CASSTAGVEKLFF
TRBV28	NA	TRBJ2-7	TRBD1	TGTGCCAGCACCGGACAGGGGGCAATCTCCTACGAGCAGTACTTC	CASTGQGAISYEQYF
TRBV28	NA	TRBJ2-7	NA	TGTGCCAGCAGTTCGATGACTAGCTCCTACGAGCAGTACTTC	CASSSMTSSYEQYF
TRBV30	NA	TRBJ2-3	NA	TGTGCCTGGAAGGCTGGGACGGGCAGCTTGGCAGATACGCAGTATTTT	CAWKAGTGSLADTQYF
TRBV5-4	NA	TRBJ2-2	TRBD2	TGTGCCAGCAGCCCGACCGGGACTAGAAGATTGGGCGGGGAGCTGTTTTTT	CASSPTGTRRLGGELFF
TRBV6-5	NA	TRBJ1-1	NA	TGTGCCAGCAGTTACTCAGGGTCGGGAGACACTGAAGCTTTCTTT	CASSYSGSGDTEAFF
TRBV4-1	NA	TRBJ1-3	NA	TGCGCCAGCAGCCAGGTCGTAGGGGTCTCTGGAAACACCATATATTTT	CASSQVVGVSGNTIYF
TRBV5-6	NA	TRBJ1-2	NA	TGTGCCAGCAGCTTGCGGGTTGGCTACACCTTC	CASSLRVGYTF
TRBV19	NA	TRBJ1-5	TRBD1	TGTGCCAGTAGTACCATGGGACAGGGGATTCAGCCCCAGCATTTT	CASSTMGQGIQPQHF
TRBV28	NA	TRBJ2-1	TRBD2	TGTGCCAGCAGTAAGACTAGCTTAGGCTCCTACAATGAGCAGTTCTTC	CASSKTSLGSYNEQFF
TRBV5-1	few	TRBJ2-7	TRBD1	TGCGCCAGCAGCTCTCGGACAGGGCCAAACGAGCAGTACTTC	CASSSRTGPNEQYF
TRBV18	NA	TRBJ2-1	NA	TGTGCCAGCGGGGCTAGGAGACTAGAATACAATGAGCAGTTCTTC	CASGARRLEYNEQFF
TRBV11-3	NA	TRBJ2-5	NA	TGTGCCAGCAGCGCGGGGAGGGAGACCCAGTACTTC	CASSAGRETQYF
TRBV9	NA	TRBJ1-4	NA	TGTGCCAGCAGCCCCCGGACAGCTACTAATGAAAAACTGTTTTTT	CASSPRTATNEKLFF
TRBV7-8	NA	TRBJ2-7	NA	TGTGCCAGCAGCACACAGACGGACTACTACGAGCAGTACTTC	CASSTQTDYYEQYF
TRBV19	once	TRBJ2-3	TRBD2	TGTGCCAGTACTGTCGGGAGGGCCACGGATACGCAGTATTTT	CASTVGRATDTQYF
TRBV6-1	NA	TRBJ1-5	NA	TGTGCCAGCAGTGAGTCCGCGGGTAGGGCCCAGCATTTT	CASSESAGRAQHF
TRBV11-2	NA	TRBJ2-7	NA	TGTGCCAGCAGCCGCACCCTGGACGCCACCTACGAGCAGTACTTC	CASSRTLDATYEQYF
TRBV4-2	NA	TRBJ1-6	NA	TGTGCCAGCAGCCCTAGTTCCGACATCTATAATTCACCCCTCCACTTT	CASSPSSDIYNSPLHF
TRBV7-2	NA	TRBJ2-7	NA	TGTGCCAGCAGCTTAGACAGAAACTACGAGCAGTACTTC	CASSLDRNYEQYF
TRBV4-3	NA	TRBJ1-4	TRBD1	TGCGCCAGCAGCCAAGGAACAGGGGCAAGTGAAAAACTGTTTTTT	CASSQGTGASEKLFF
TRBV6-1	NA	TRBJ2-5	NA	TGTGCCAGCAGGACGAGCGGAATCCAAGAGACCCAGTACTTC	CASRTSGIQETQYF
TRBV7-2	NA	TRBJ2-5	NA	TGTGCCAGCAGCGTTGGGGGCGCAGGTGAGACCCAGTACTTC	CASSVGGAGETQYF
TRBV10-2	once	TRBJ2-1	NA	TGCGCCAGCAGCCCGCAACGGGCCTACAATGAGCAGTTCTTC	CASSPQRAYNEQFF
TRBV6-6	NA	TRBJ2-1	TRBD2	TGTGCCAGCAGTTACTTAGCGGGCCCTGGCTACAATGAGCAGTTCTTC	CASSYLAGPGYNEQFF
TRBV7-3	NA	TRBJ2-1	NA	TGTGCCAGCAGCTTATGGCGGAACAATGAGCAGTTCTTC	CASSLWRNNEQFF
TRBV5-1	NA	TRBJ1-2	NA	TGCGCCAGCAGCTTGGGGGCACAGATATATGGCTACACCTTC	CASSLGAQIYGYTF
TRBV11-2	NA	TRBJ2-7	TRBD1	TGTGCCAGCAGCTTAGGTGGGACAGGGTCCGACGAGCAGTACTTC	CASSLGGTGSDEQYF
TRBV11-2	NA	TRBJ1-3	NA	TGTGCCAGCAGCTTAGATGGGGTAAACACCATATATTTT	CASSLDGVNTIYF
TRBV11-1	few	TRBJ1-3	NA	TGTGCCAGCAGCTTATCGGGGATGAGCGGAAACACCATATATTTT	CASSLSGMSGNTIYF
TRBV2	NA	TRBJ2-5	TRBD1	TGTGCCAGCAGTGAACCCGACAGGGGGGCAACTGCACCACAAGAGACCCAGTACTTC	CASSEPDRGATAPQETQYF
TRBV9	few	TRBJ2-7	NA	TGTGCCAGCAGCCCCGGGGCGGGGACCTACGAGCAGTACTTC	CASSPGAGTYEQYF
TRBV27	few	TRBJ1-3	TRBD1	TGTGCCAGCAGTTCCACTCTATTCGGGACAGGGCTGGGAAACACCATATATTTT	CASSSTLFGTGLGNTIYF
TRBV6-5	few	TRBJ1-1	TRBD1	TGTGCCAGCAGTGAGGGACAGGAGAACACTGAAGCTTTCTTT	CASSEGQENTEAFF